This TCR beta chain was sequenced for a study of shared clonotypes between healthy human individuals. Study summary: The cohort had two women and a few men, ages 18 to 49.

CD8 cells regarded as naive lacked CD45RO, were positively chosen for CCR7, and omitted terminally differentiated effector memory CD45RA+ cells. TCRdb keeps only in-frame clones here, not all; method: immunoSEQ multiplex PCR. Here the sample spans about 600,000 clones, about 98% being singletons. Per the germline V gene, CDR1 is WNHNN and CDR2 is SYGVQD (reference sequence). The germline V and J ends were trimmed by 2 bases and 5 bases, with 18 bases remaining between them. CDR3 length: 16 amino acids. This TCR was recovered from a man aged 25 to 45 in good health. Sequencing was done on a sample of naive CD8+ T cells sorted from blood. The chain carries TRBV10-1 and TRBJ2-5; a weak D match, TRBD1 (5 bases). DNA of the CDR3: TGCGCCAGCAGTGAGGAACCGGGCCAGGGAAGGGAGACCCAGTACTTC. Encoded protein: CASSEEPGQGRETQYF.